This T cell receptor beta chain originates from a study of tissue T cells after allogeneic stem cell transplantation. Broader study findings: Shared clones across patients were few; motif clustering revealed tissue-specific shared signatures. Tissue-detected TCR repertoire was only partly captured by blood and spleen T cells. Anatomically similar tissues had similar TCR repertoires within each patient.

Measured with immunoSEQ multiplex PCR; TCRdb has only the in-frame clones, and not every one. Among about 3,300 clones listed, around 64% were seen once. The CDR3 covers 18 residues. In germline, CDR1 is PRHDT, CDR2 FYEKMQ (reference sequence). The ends lost 4 bases at V and 6 bases at J; junction bases unmatched: 12. On this clone itself: Its specificity is unknown.

This sample comprised tissue from the right colon, obtained at autopsy. This receptor was identified in a male donor at least 60 years old with lung cancer. V usage is TRBV13 and J usage is TRBJ2-3, with 14 bases lining up with TRBD2. The CDR3 DNA reads as TGTGCCAGCAGCTCCGCCGTGACTAGCGGGGGGGGTTGGGATACGCAGTATTTT. Residues: CASSSAVTSGGGWDTQYF.